This entry describes one TCR beta chain. Its antigen is unidentified. Produced via immunoSEQ multiplex PCR; TCRdb's table is partial and in-frame only. Among roughly 35,000 clones listed, approximately 80% were seen once. This specimen belongs to a study of OX40 agonist ivuxolimab in advanced cancers. General study points: Clonal expansion was among the lowest in partial responders at 0.1-3.0 mg/kg, especially CD8+.

This receptor was obtained from an adult with an advanced solid tumor such as melanoma, head and neck, liver or kidney cancer. This specimen was CD4+ or CD8+ T cells sorted from blood, taken in a trial of the OX40 agonist ivuxolimab.

The CDR3 region is CASSLRAGAGNEQFF. As DNA, the CDR3 is TGTGCCAGCAGCTTAAGGGCGGGGGCTGGGAATGAGCAGTTCTTC. The chain recombines TRBV7-3 with TRBJ2-1, with a tentative D call TRBD2 (7 bases). The CDR3 has 15 residues. Germline-derived CDR1 and CDR2 are SGHTA and FQGTGA. V was pared by 1 base and J by 7 bases, with 14 bases between.